The T cell receptor (beta chain) described here comes from a study of blood T cell repertoires in COVID-19. As for the study in general: Sites across the United States, Italy and Spain contributed samples from acute and convalescent COVID-19. Sources were T cells, B-cell-depleted T cells, or PBMCs; the material itself was cDNA or gDNA.

The CDR3 length is 15 residues. Using immunoSEQ multiplex PCR, the repertoire was profiled, and TCRdb retains in-frame clones only, with some absent. The sample shows some 130,000 clones, 87% of them seen only once. This clone was detected only a few times. The sample comprised peripheral blood. The clonotype was recovered from a man over 45 with active COVID-19. The J gene is TRBJ2-7, the V gene TRBV21-1; the D segment call TRBD1 is taken from the table without a DNA check. TRBV21-1 is deemed a pseudogene. CDR3 region: CASSNRTGGSYEQYF. As DNA, the CDR3 is TGTGCCAGCAGCAACCGAACAGGGGGCTCTTACGAGCAGTACTTC.